The 2 T cell receptor beta chains listed next were all sequenced from one sample in a study of cytomegalovirus exposure and HLA in healthy donors. Sequenced by immunoSEQ multiplex PCR; TCRdb stores in-frame clones only, minus some. The sample includes around 100,000 clones, around 96% of them seen just once. Sequences were obtained from PBMCs. The origin of the receptors is a woman younger than 30 in good health and CMV-seronegative.

This chain joins TRBV5-5 and TRBJ1-5, with TRBD1 matching 10 bases. The germline CDR1 and CDR2 sequences are SGHKS and YYEKEE (reference sequence). The CDR3 extends over 16 amino acids. Trimming at V came to 0 bases and at J to 7 bases, leaving 7 bases not matched to a gene. The CDR3 DNA sequence: TGTGCCAGCAGCTTGGACCGGGACAGGGGCGGACAGCCCCAGCATTTT. Its protein product is CASSLDRDRGGQPQHF.

The CDR3 is CASSPWGADTQYF. The CDR3 nucleotides are TGTGCCAGCAGCCCCTGGGGGGCAGATACGCAGTATTTT. J is TRBJ2-3 and V is TRBV7-2, with TRBD2 as a possible D gene (6 bases). This CDR3 contains 13 residues. V was trimmed by 5 bases and J by 4 bases, leaving 10 bases between them. Germline-derived CDR1 and CDR2 are SGHTA and FQGNSA.